This entry lists 10 T cell receptor beta chains sequenced from one sample in a study of Graves' ophthalmopathy and Graves' hyperthyroidism. The authors amplified TCR beta CDR3 regions, and they did so from RNA transcripts for repertoire sequencing. HTBI primers were employed in first-round RT-PCR, then a second-round multiplex PCR followed. One entry per CDR3 protein results from TCRdb running MiXCR on the multiplex PCR reads. Here the sample spans around 22,000 distinct CDR3 sequences, less than 50% being singletons. Input material: peripheral blood. These receptors came from an adult woman with stable Graves' hyperthyroidism.

This rearrangement joins TRBV7-7 to TRBJ1-4, with D uncertain. V was trimmed by 5 bases and J by 5 bases, leaving 18 bases between them. The CDR3 extends over 16 amino acids. Germline V gives CDR1 SSHAT, CDR2 FNYEAQ (reference sequence). Here the CDR3 DNA reads TGTGCCAGCAGCCCCCGTGAGGGTTACTACAATGAAAAACTGTTTTTT. Amino acids: CASSPREGYYNEKLFF. Using reference TRBV7-7 and TRBJ1-4 for the parts outside the CDR3, the full variable domain is GAGVSQSPRYKVTKRGQDVTLRCDPISSHATLYWYQQALGQGPEFLTYFNYEAQPDKSGLPSDRFSAERPEGSISTLTIQRTEQRDSAMYRCASSPREGYYNEKLFFGSGTQLSVL.

J is TRBJ1-1 and V is TRBV9; perhaps TRBD1 as D (5 bases). V gave up 4 bases and J gave up 1 base, with 8 bases separating them. In germline, CDR1 is SGDLS, CDR2 YYNGEE. This CDR3 has 13 residues. CDR3 amino acids: CASSTQGNTEAFF. The CDR3 DNA sequence: TGTGCCAGCAGCACTCAGGGGAACACTGAAGCTTTCTTT.

This clonotype ranks as medium-sized. The chain couples TRBV7-2 to TRBJ2-6, with a tentative D call TRBD2 (6 bases). CDR3 size: 18 residues. V was trimmed by 5 bases and J by 1 base, leaving 18 bases between them. CDR1 is SGHTA, CDR2 FQGNSA, per germline. CDR3 coding DNA: TGTGCCAGCAGCACGCGACTAGACCAATTATCTGGGGCCAACGTCCTGACTTTC. Translation: CASSTRLDQLSGANVLTF.

The chain recombines TRBV20-1 with TRBJ2-7; 11 bases agree with TRBD2. V lost 4 bases to trimming and J lost 3 bases; unmatched junction nucleotides: 8. Germline loops: CDR1 DFQATT, CDR2 SNEGSKA (reference sequence). The CDR3 runs to 15 residues. CDR3 residues: CSAKGTSGRHYEQYF. CDR3 bases: TGCAGTGCTAAAGGGACTAGCGGACGCCACTACGAGCAGTACTTC.

By proportion, this clonotype is medium-sized (0.01 to 0.1%). Its ends do not fully match the called genes, so a read error is possible. The CDR3 protein is CASSLGGTGELFF. CDR3 in DNA: TGTGCCAGCAGTTTAGGAGGAACCGGGGAGCTGTTTTTT. V gene TRBV7-8 combines with J gene TRBJ2-2, with D perhaps TRBD2 (5 bases). This CDR3 is built from 13 residues. Germline CDR1 and CDR2: SGHVS and FQNEAQ.

A note on this clonotype: A junction boundary mismatches the germline segment, possibly from a read error. This chain links TRBV6-6 with TRBJ2-7, with D possibly TRBD2 on 5 matching bases. This CDR3 comprises 14 residues. Per the germline V gene, CDR1 is MNHNY and CDR2 is SVGAGI (reference sequence). CDR3 residues: CASTPGVNTGELYF. In DNA, the CDR3 is TGTGCCAGCACCCCCGGGGTTAACACCGGGGAGCTGTACTTC.

Comments on this clonotype: Mismatch with germline at one junction end may stem from a read error. This chain uses TRBV6-5 with TRBJ2-7, with TRBD2 as a possible D gene (5 bases). Germline CDR1 MNHEY, CDR2 SVGAGI. The CDR3 totals 15 residues. The CDR3 loop is CASHIRGLHSCEQYF. The CDR3, as DNA: TGTGCCTCACATATACGGGGTCTTCACTCCTGCGAGCAGTACTTC.

This clonotype was counted ten times or more. This chain uses TRBV20-1 with TRBJ2-3; either TRBD1 or TRBD2 may fit D (6 bases each). CDR1 DFQATT and CDR2 SNEGSKA come from the germline V gene (reference sequence). The CDR3 runs 17 residues. V lost 0 bases to trimming and J lost 0 bases, with 16 bases between them. In nucleotides, the CDR3 is TGCAGTGCTAGAGAAGGGGGGACCTCCTCTAGCACAGATACGCAGTATTTT. Translated, it gives CSAREGGTSSSTDTQYF.

A word on this clonotype: Germline and junction disagree at one end, which may indicate a read error. This chain uses TRBV25-1 with TRBJ1-2; D unclear. Per germline, CDR1 MGHDK and CDR2 SYGVNS. There are 15 residues in the CDR3. The CDR3 DNA follows: TGTGCCAGCAGTGAACTTGGACTGGCAAGAAATGGCAACACCTTC. This sequence encodes CASSELGLARNGNTF.

This rearrangement joins TRBV10-2 to TRBJ2-1; 9 bases line up with TRBD2. The CDR3 covers 14 residues. V was clipped by 8 bases and J by 9 bases; unmatched bases: 11. Germline assignment: CDR1 WSHSY and CDR2 SAAADI. The CDR3 coding sequence is TGCGCCAGCCCTGGTGCGGGAGGGCCTGGTGAGCAGTTCTTC. Translated: CASPGAGGPGEQFF.